The next 19 T cell receptor beta chains were all read from a single sample in a study of CD8+ T cells in alopecia areata. Sequencing templates came from extracted RNA that was reverse transcribed into cDNA. Here immunoSEQ multiplex PCR was the method, and the copy in TCRdb shows in-frame clones only, minus some. The sample yields 120,000 or so clones, around 60% seen once. The treatment denotes: oral pan-JAK inhibitor, 5-10 mg twice daily. The specimen comprised CD4+ T cells sorted from blood, sampled at week 4, from a patient treated with tofacitinib. These receptors all stem from a human donor with alopecia areata.

The chain carries TRBV2 and TRBJ2-4; D is ambiguous. Germline V gene sequence: CDR1 SNHLY, CDR2 FYNNEI. The CDR3 spans 11 residues. Trimming pared 6 bases from V and 7 bases from J, leaving 7 bases between. The CDR3: CASSQLNIQYF. CDR3 nucleotide sequence: TGTGCCAGCAGCCAACTTAACATTCAGTACTTC.

At least ten counts were recorded for this clone. The rearrangement links TRBV19 to TRBJ2-7; 7 bases agree with TRBD2. The junction had 18 bases not matched to a gene; V was cut back by 3 bases and J by 7 bases. Per the germline V gene, CDR1 is LNHDA and CDR2 is SQIVND (reference sequence). CDR3 length: 17 residues. CDR3 DNA: TGTGCCAGTAGTATGGGGGGTCCTAGCGGCCCCCGGGAAGAGCAGTACTTC. It encodes CASSMGGPSGPREEQYF.

The chain couples TRBV29-1 to TRBJ2-7; 8 bases fit TRBD1. CDR3 length: 13 amino acids. The V gene end was trimmed by 6 bases and the J gene end by 5 bases; junction bases not matched to a gene: 9. Looked up from germline, CDR1 is SQVTM and CDR2 is ANQGSEA. The CDR3 nucleotides read TGCAGCGTCCCTGGACAGGGAAGTAACGAGCAGTACTTC. It specifies CSVPGQGSNEQYF.

This clone has only a few counts. The V call is TRBV23-1, the J call TRBJ2-1; D is possibly TRBD1 or TRBD2 (7 bases each). Being an ORF, TRBV23-1 has a function that is uncertain. Trimming removed 6 bases at V and 8 bases at J, with 20 bases between. The CDR3 is 15 residues long. CDR3 in DNA: TGCGCCAGCAGCCACCAGGGGGGGGCGAACCATGAGCAGTTCTTC. Translating gives CASSHQGGANHEQFF.

The chain links TRBV9 to TRBJ2-2; 9 nucleotides align to TRBD1. The CDR3 runs to 17 residues. Germline CDR1 is SGDLS and CDR2 is YYNGEE. V dropped 3 bases and J dropped 1; count of bases not matched to a gene: 7. This CDR3 reads CASSGGVDRGNTGELFF. CDR3 in DNA: TGTGCCAGCAGCGGCGGGGTGGACAGGGGGAACACCGGGGAGCTGTTTTTT.

This clone was detected a few times. The chain couples TRBV10-3 to TRBJ2-1; 8 nucleotides match TRBD1. Trimming cost V 8 bases and J 7 bases; bases outside gene matches: 10. The CDR3 consists of 14 residues. Germline V gives CDR1 ENHRY, CDR2 SYGVKD. CDR3 region: CAIGGQGNLNEQFF. The CDR3 DNA follows: TGTGCCATCGGAGGACAGGGTAATCTTAATGAGCAGTTCTTC.

The genes are TRBV4-3 and TRBJ1-2, with D uncertain. Germline CDR1 reads LGHNA; CDR2 reads YSLEER. The length of the CDR3 is 14 residues. V lost 4 bases and J lost 2, with 11 bases in between. Written as DNA, the CDR3 is TGCGCCAGCAGCCTCCTAAGGGCGAACTATGGCTACACCTTC. The encoded protein is CASSLLRANYGYTF.

This clone was seen only a few times. The J gene is TRBJ2-2, the V gene TRBV4-3; D is undetermined. Trimming left V 0 bases short and J 2 bases short, with 4 bases between. The length of the CDR3 is 14 residues. Germline values: CDR1 LGHNA, CDR2 YSLEER. The CDR3 protein is CASSQDHNTGELFF. CDR3 nucleotides: TGCGCCAGCAGCCAAGATCATAACACCGGGGAGCTGTTTTTT.

The rearrangement joins TRBV7-9 to TRBJ1-1, with a tentative D call TRBD1 (6 bases). The V end lost 9 bases, the J end lost 11 bases, and 19 bases lay between the germline ends. The germline V gene encodes CDR1 SEHNR and CDR2 FQNEAQ (reference sequence). The CDR3 length is 12 residues. DNA for the CDR3: TGTGCCAGTACCCCAGGGGATCGATTGGCTTTCTTT. As protein: CASTPGDRLAFF.

The chain joins TRBV29-1 to TRBJ1-2; perhaps TRBD1 as D (6 bases). Trimming cost V 3 bases and J 4 bases, with 18 bases left between them. CDR3 length: 15 amino acids. The V gene's germline CDR1 is SQVTM and CDR2 ANQGSEA. The CDR3 region is CSVDDVQGISYGYTF. The CDR3 region has the DNA TGCAGCGTTGACGACGTTCAGGGGATAAGCTATGGCTACACCTTC.

In regard to this clone: Distinct nucleotide sequences in the sample also encode this CDR3. The genes are TRBV29-1 and TRBJ2-5; a possible D gene is TRBD2 (5 bases). The germline V gene encodes CDR1 SQVTM and CDR2 ANQGSEA. V shed 5 bases and J shed 3 bases, with 7 bases lying between them. The CDR3 runs to 11 residues. Here the CDR3 reads CSVRGEETQYF. The CDR3 DNA reads as TGCAGCGTTCGGGGTGAAGAGACCCAGTACTTC.

A few counts support this clone. The same CDR3 also results from other DNA sequences found in this sample. This sequence joins TRBV11-1 and TRBJ2-3, with D unresolved. Germline CDR1 is SGHAT and CDR2 is FQDESV (reference sequence). Trimming took off 0 bases at V and 1 base at J, with 5 bases between the two ends. This CDR3 region has 14 residues. As DNA, the CDR3 is TGTGCCAGCAGCTTAGCCCAGGGCACAGATACGCAGTATTTT. Encoded protein: CASSLAQGTDTQYF.

This chain links TRBV29-1 with TRBJ2-7, with 7 bases fitting TRBD2. CDR1 and CDR2 from the germline V gene are SQVTM and ANQGSEA. The CDR3 covers 14 residues. Trimming removed 1 base from V and 7 bases from J; junction bases left unmatched: 10. Here the CDR3 DNA reads TGCAGCGTTGAAGCTGATGACTGGCGGGGGGAGCAGTACTTC. Protein product: CSVEADDWRGEQYF.

V gene TRBV27 combines with J gene TRBJ1-2, with 7 nucleotides matching TRBD1. The CDR3 is made up of 13 amino acids. The J segment lost 7 bases and the V segment lost 5 bases, leaving 7 bases of the junction unmatched. From germline, CDR1 is MNHEY and CDR2 SMNVEV (reference sequence). The DNA of the CDR3 is TGTGCCAGCAGTCAGAACAGGGGCCGTGGCTACACCTTC. This codes for CASSQNRGRGYTF.

The chain links TRBV6-6 to TRBJ2-5; 9 bases match TRBD2. The CDR3 totals 15 residues. Germline CDR1 is MNHNY and CDR2 is SVGAGI (reference sequence). Trimming removed 7 bases from V and 5 bases from J; junction bases left unmatched: 11. The CDR3 loop reads CASMGARTSEETQYF. The CDR3 DNA reads TGTGCCAGCATGGGGGCTAGGACTAGCGAGGAGACCCAGTACTTC.

The chain combines TRBV28 with TRBJ1-1; unclear D gene. Germline values: CDR1 MDHEN, CDR2 SYDVKM. This CDR3 is built from 11 residues. V was trimmed by 2 bases and J by 8 bases, leaving 6 bases between them. The CDR3 nucleotides are TGTGCCAGCAGTTTAGTCTCCGAAGCTTTCTTT. It specifies CASSLVSEAFF.

The chain combines TRBV2 with TRBJ2-4, with D maybe TRBD1 (6 bases). V was pared by 6 bases and J by 7 bases, with 10 bases between. Germline V lookup: CDR1 SNHLY, CDR2 FYNNEI. The CDR3 consists of 12 residues. The CDR3 DNA is TGTGCCAGCAGCTATGACAGGAACATTCAGTACTTC. Protein sequence: CASSYDRNIQYF. Based on the CDR3 plus reference TRBV2 and TRBJ2-4, the full variable domain is EPEVTQTPSHQVTQMGQEVILRCVPISNHLYFYWYRQILGQKVEFLVSFYNNEISEKSEIFDDQFSVERPDGSNFTLKIRSTKLEDSAMYFCASSYDRNIQYFGAGTRLSVL.

This clone has more than one count but fewer than ten. The chain employs TRBV11-3 and TRBJ2-5, with 7 bases matching TRBD2. This CDR3 contains 14 residues. Per germline, CDR1 SGHNT and CDR2 YENEEA. The J segment lost 2 bases and the V segment lost 2 bases, leaving 2 bases of the junction unmatched. DNA of the CDR3: TGTGCCAGCAGCTTAACTAGCGAGCAAGAGACCCAGTACTTC. Translation gives CASSLTSEQETQYF.

This chain links TRBV29-1 with TRBJ2-7; tentatively, D is TRBD2 (5 bases). The V gene's germline CDR1 is SQVTM and CDR2 ANQGSEA. The CDR3 consists of 13 residues. The V gene lost 1 base and the J gene lost 2 bases, with 9 bases spanning the gap. Here the CDR3 reads CSVEATGTYEQYF. In DNA, the CDR3 is TGCAGCGTTGAAGCTACCGGGACCTACGAGCAGTACTTC.